This T cell receptor beta chain originates from a study of control samples from healthy donors and cancer patients. The CDR3 consists of 22 residues. Measured with immunoSEQ multiplex PCR; TCRdb has only the in-frame clones, and not every one. Seen here are 120,000 or so clones, roughly 90% observed once, and the top ten hold around 3.9%. This receptor was obtained from a woman between 55 and 75 years old with lung cancer. This rearrangement joins TRBV21-1 to TRBJ2-3. TRBV21-1 corresponds to a pseudogene. Sequencing input: PBMCs. The CDR3 sequence: CASLGPRLQVPGHNPSTDTQYF. Written as DNA, the CDR3 is TGTGCCAGCCTCGGGCCGAGACTCCAGGTCCCGGGTCACAATCCTAGCACAGATACGCAGTATTTT.